Below, one TCR beta chain is given with its context. The antigen remains undetermined. This sample is part of a study of blood T cells in healthy people across ages. The study, taken as a whole, reports: Naive T cell percentage by flow cytometry tracked strongly with beta diversity. Estimates of total diversity, which came from one million sequenced T cells, were considered to be underestimates. Per million T cells, TCR beta diversity dropped roughly linearly as age increased. Diversity was higher, and naive CD4+ cells more numerous, in long-lived donors than in aged donors.

The second PCR ran roughly 7 to 12 cycles with a sample-barcoded 5' primer and J-beta primers. TCRdb called the 5' RACE reads again in MiXCR, with one record for every CDR3 protein. Of roughly 1.5 million distinct CDR3 sequences listed, approximately 42% are singletons. Germline-derived CDR1 and CDR2 are LNHDA and SQIVND (reference sequence). CDR3 length: 12 amino acids. Trimming cost V 7 bases and J 3 bases, with 10 bases left between them. This sequence joins TRBV19 and TRBJ2-7; weak D call: TRBD2 (7 bases). The sequencing sample was made of blood. This TCR derives from a woman aged 18-30 years in good health. The CDR3 DNA reads TGTGCCAGTACGGGGGGCTTCTACGAGCAGTACTTC. The encoded protein is CASTGGFYEQYF.